The clone carrying this TCR beta chain was observed a handful of times. The data are from a study of tumor-infiltrating lymphocytes in oesophageal squamous cell carcinoma. The CDR3 runs to 14 residues. Per the germline V gene, CDR1 is SGHTA and CDR2 is FQGNSA. One entry per CDR3 protein results from TCRdb running MiXCR on the PCR reads. The table shows about 15,000 distinct CDR3 sequences, with around half occurring only once. The J gene is TRBJ2-1, the V gene TRBV7-2, with 7 bases matching TRBD2. The J call may be mistaken, given a closer DNA end match to TRBJ2-5. What was sequenced was esophageal tumor tissue. The sequence was obtained from a female donor with esophageal squamous cell carcinoma. The CDR3 here is CASSPTSTQETQYF. The CDR3 bases are TGTGCCAGCAGCCCGACTAGCACCCAAGAGACCCAGTACTTC.